This T cell receptor (beta chain) was profiled in a study of Graves' ophthalmopathy and Graves' hyperthyroidism. Study context: Peripheral blood was gathered at first diagnosis, ahead of any treatment whatsoever. Study-wide findings and caveats: Sensitivity reached 85% to 90% and specificity about 80% for a 13-signature model separating ophthalmopathy from stable hyperthyroidism. The model's ophthalmopathy progression predictions had less than 71% sensitivity and 72% to 75% specificity.

Concerning this clonotype: Its target is unknown. Mismatch with germline at one junction end may stem from a read error.

Amplified material comprised TCR beta CDR3 regions derived from RNA transcripts. HTBI primers primed a first-round RT-PCR, and a second-round multiplex PCR followed. TCRdb processed the multiplex PCR reads anew with MiXCR; each CDR3 protein has one entry. The repertoire consists of hundreds of thousands of distinct CDR3 sequences, with roughly 40% occurring once and the leading ten covering 44%. CDR1 WSHSY and CDR2 SAAADI come from the germline V gene. The CDR3 consists of 14 residues. The V and J genes are TRBV10-2 and TRBJ2-5; D might be TRBD1 (5 bases). Sequencing used peripheral blood. The TCR was taken from an adult man with Graves' ophthalmopathy. CDR3 nucleotides: TGTGCCAGCAGTGAAGGTTGGGGCCGGGAGACCCAGTACTTC. As protein: CASSEGWGRETQYF.